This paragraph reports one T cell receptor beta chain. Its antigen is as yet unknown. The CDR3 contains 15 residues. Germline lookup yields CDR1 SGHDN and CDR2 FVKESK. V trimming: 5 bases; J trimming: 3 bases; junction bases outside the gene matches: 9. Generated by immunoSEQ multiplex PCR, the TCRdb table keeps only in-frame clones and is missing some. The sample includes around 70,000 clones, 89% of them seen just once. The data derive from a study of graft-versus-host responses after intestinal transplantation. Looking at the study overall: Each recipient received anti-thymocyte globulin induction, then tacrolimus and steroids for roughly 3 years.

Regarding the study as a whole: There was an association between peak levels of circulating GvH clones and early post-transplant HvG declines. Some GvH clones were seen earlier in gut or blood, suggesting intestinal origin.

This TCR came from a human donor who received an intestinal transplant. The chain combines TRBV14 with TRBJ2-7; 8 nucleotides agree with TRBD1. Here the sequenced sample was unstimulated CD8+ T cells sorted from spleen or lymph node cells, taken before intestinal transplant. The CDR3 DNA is TGTGCCAGCAGCACTACCGGGACAGGACTCTACGAGCAGTACTTC. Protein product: CASSTTGTGLYEQYF.